The clone carrying this T cell receptor beta chain was seen more than once but under ten times. As yet, its antigen is unknown. The identical CDR3 is also encoded by other nucleotide sequences in the sample. This sample was taken from a study of vaccination effects on CD4 cells after COVID-19. Here immunoSEQ multiplex PCR was the method, and the copy in TCRdb shows in-frame clones only, minus some. The sample has some 69,000 clones, over 70% seen once; the top ten hold 1.5% to 1.9%. In the ViraFEST assay, antigen-specific CD4+ clonotypes were identified by expansion after peptide-pool stimulation. Culture lasted 10 days before CD4+ T cell isolation. Participants were given two doses of BNT162b2 or mRNA-1273 vaccine. About 2.2 million PBMC per well were cultured with approximately 9 IU/ml IL-2 and around 9.4 ug/ml peptides. V was pared by 2 bases and J by 4 bases, with 7 bases between. The V gene's germline CDR1 is SGHRS and CDR2 YFSETQ. The CDR3 runs 13 residues.

Material: CD4+ T cells from PBMCs cultured with HCoV-229E spike peptides, obtained after COVID-19 vaccination. The chain carries TRBV5-1 and TRBJ1-5, with no clear D. The clonotype was recovered from a human donor who received a COVID-19 vaccine. The CDR3 DNA sequence: TGCGCCAGCAGCTTATCGGGGAATCAGCCCCAGCATTTT. Translation: CASSLSGNQPQHF.